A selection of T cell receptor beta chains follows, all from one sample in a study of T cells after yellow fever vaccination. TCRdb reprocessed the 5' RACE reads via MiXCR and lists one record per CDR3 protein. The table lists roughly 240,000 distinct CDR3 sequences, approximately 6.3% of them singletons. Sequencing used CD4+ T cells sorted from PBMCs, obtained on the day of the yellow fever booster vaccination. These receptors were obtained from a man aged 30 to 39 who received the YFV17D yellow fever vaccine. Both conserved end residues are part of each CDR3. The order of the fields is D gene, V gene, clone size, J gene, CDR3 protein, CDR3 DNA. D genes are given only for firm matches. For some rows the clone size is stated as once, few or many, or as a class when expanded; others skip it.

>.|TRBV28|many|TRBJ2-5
CASSLRRQETQYF
TGTGCCAGCAGCCTAAGGAGGCAAGAGACCCAGTACTTC
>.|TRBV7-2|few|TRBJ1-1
CASTRWEGTEAFF
TGTGCCAGCACCCGATGGGAGGGCACTGAAGCTTTCTTT
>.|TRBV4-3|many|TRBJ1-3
CASSQELRSSGNTIYF
TGCGCCAGCAGCCAAGAACTCAGAAGCTCTGGAAACACCATATATTTT
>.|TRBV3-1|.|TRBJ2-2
CASSRGAGEWGGNTGELFF
TGTGCCAGCAGCCGGGGGGCGGGAGAGTGGGGTGGCAACACCGGGGAGCTGTTTTTT
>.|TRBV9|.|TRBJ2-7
CASSVGFGASYEQYF
TGTGCCAGCAGCGTAGGATTCGGGGCCTCGTACGAGCAGTACTTC
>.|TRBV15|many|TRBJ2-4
CATSRDRGIENIQYF
TGTGCCACCAGCAGAGATCGGGGGATCGAAAACATTCAGTACTTC
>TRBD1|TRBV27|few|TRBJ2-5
CASSPSRTGETQYF
TGTGCCAGCAGTCCTTCCCGGACAGGAGAGACCCAGTACTTC
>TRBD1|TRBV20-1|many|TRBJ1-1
CSAKQGLGTEAFF
TGCAGTGCTAAACAGGGGTTGGGCACTGAAGCTTTCTTT
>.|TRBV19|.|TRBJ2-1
CASSQNEGYNEQFF
TGTGCCAGTAGTCAGAATGAGGGGTACAATGAGCAGTTCTTC
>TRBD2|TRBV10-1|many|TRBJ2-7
CASSEQIAGAATDEQYF
TGCGCCAGCAGTGAGCAGATAGCGGGAGCGGCGACGGACGAGCAGTACTTC
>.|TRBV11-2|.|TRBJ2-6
CASSPSSGRVSSGANVLTF
TGTGCCAGCAGCCCCTCCTCGGGCAGGGTTAGCTCTGGGGCCAACGTCCTGACTTTC
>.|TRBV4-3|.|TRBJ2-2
CASSQDTSVVRELFF
TGCGCCAGCAGCCAAGATACCAGTGTGGTCCGGGAGCTGTTTTTT
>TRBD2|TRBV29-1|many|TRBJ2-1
CSVRLAGGPYNEQFF
TGCAGCGTCAGACTAGCGGGAGGGCCCTACAATGAGCAGTTCTTC
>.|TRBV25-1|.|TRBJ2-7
CASSEGVYEQYF
TGTGCCAGCAGTGAAGGAGTTTACGAGCAGTACTTC
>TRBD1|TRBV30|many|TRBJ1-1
CAWSATRGQNEAFF
TGTGCCTGGAGTGCGACCAGGGGACAGAATGAAGCTTTCTTT
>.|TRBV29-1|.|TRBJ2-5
CSVGLGLGTQYF
TGCAGCGTTGGGCTAGGGCTGGGGACCCAGTACTTC
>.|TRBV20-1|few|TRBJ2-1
CCARDINPRAYNEQFF
TGCTGTGCTAGAGATATTAACCCGAGGGCCTACAATGAGCAGTTCTTC
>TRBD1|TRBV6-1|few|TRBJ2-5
CASSEVSGQGGTQYF
TGTGCCAGCAGTGAAGTGTCGGGACAGGGTGGAACCCAGTACTTC
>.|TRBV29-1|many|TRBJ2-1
CSVAGGQFTYNEQFF
TGCAGCGTTGCCGGCGGGCAGTTTACTTACAATGAGCAGTTCTTC
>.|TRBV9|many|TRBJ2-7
CASSVNLASYEQYF
TGTGCCAGCAGCGTTAACCTAGCTTCCTACGAGCAGTACTTC
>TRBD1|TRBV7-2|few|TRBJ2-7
CASSPLRVQGFEQYF
TGTGCCAGCAGCCCACTCCGCGTACAGGGGTTCGAGCAGTACTTC
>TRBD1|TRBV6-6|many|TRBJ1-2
CASTLQGYGYTF
TGTGCCAGCACCTTACAGGGGTATGGCTACACCTTC
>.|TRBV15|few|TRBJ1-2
CATSRDVDGYTF
TGTGCCACCAGCAGAGATGTGGATGGCTACACCTTC
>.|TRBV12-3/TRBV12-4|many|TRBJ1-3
CASSLSGGNTIYF
TGTGCCAGCAGTTTAAGCGGGGGAAACACCATATATTTT
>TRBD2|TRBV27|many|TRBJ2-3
CASSGSAGGIDTQYF
TGTGCCAGCAGTGGCTCGGCGGGAGGGATAGATACGCAGTATTTT
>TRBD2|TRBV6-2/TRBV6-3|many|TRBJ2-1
CASTFLAGAYNEQFF
TGTGCCAGCACTTTTCTAGCGGGAGCCTACAATGAGCAGTTCTTC
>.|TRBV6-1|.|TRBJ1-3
CASKTHSGNTIYF
TGTGCCAGCAAGACACACTCTGGAAACACCATATATTTT
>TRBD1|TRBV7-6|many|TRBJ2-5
CASSPPSGTGPQYF
TGTGCCAGCAGCCCCCCTTCCGGGACAGGGCCCCAGTACTTC
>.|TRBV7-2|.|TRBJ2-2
CASSLPLQPNTGELFF
TGTGCCAGCAGCCTCCCCCTACAGCCGAACACCGGGGAGCTGTTTTTT
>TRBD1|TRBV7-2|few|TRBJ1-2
CASSSGQGTLGYTF
TGTGCCAGCAGCTCGGGACAGGGGACCCTTGGCTACACCTTC
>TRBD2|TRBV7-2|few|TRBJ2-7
CASSLAVLAGRDDYEQYF
TGTGCCAGCAGCTTAGCTGTACTAGCGGGACGAGATGACTACGAGCAGTACTTC
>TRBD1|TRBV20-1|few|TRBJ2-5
CSARGDRGSQETQYF
TGCAGTGCTAGAGGGGACAGGGGTAGCCAAGAGACCCAGTACTTC
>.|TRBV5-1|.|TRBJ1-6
CASSLVISGSSYNSPLHF
TGCGCCAGCAGCTTGGTAATATCTGGAAGCTCCTATAATTCACCCCTCCACTTT
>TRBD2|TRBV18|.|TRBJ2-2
CASSPPSGTSGNTGELFF
TGTGCCAGCTCACCCCCCTCCGGGACTAGCGGAAACACCGGGGAGCTGTTTTTT
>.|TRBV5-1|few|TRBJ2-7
CASSLGDLKGAYEQYF
TGCGCCAGCAGCTTGGGGGACCTAAAGGGGGCCTACGAGCAGTACTTC
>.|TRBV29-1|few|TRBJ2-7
CSVRPSSYEQYF
TGCAGCGTTCGACCTAGCTCCTACGAGCAGTACTTC
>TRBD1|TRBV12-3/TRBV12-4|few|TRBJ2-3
CASSFRTGSTDTQYF
TGTGCCAGCAGTTTCAGGACAGGCTCCACAGATACGCAGTATTTT
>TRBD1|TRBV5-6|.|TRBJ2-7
CASNSRQGGEQYF
TGTGCCAGCAACTCCCGACAGGGCGGCGAGCAGTACTTC
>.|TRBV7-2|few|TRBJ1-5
CASTYRFGQPQHF
TGTGCCAGCACTTACAGGTTCGGGCAGCCCCAGCATTTT
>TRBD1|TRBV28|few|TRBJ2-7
CASSSGGETNEQYF
TGTGCCAGCAGTTCAGGGGGAGAAACCAACGAGCAGTACTTC
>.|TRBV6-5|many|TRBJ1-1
CASSYWGEDTEAFF
TGTGCCAGCAGTTACTGGGGGGAGGACACTGAAGCTTTCTTT
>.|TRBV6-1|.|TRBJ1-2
CASSQGDPRYGYTF
TGTGCCAGCAGTCAAGGGGACCCGAGATATGGCTACACCTTC
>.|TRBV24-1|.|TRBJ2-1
CATSAMAGLQSSYNEQFF
TGTGCCACCAGTGCGATGGCGGGACTCCAAAGCTCCTACAATGAGCAGTTCTTC
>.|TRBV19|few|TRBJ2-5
CASSYSDLQETQYF
TGTGCCAGTAGTTATTCGGATCTCCAAGAGACCCAGTACTTC
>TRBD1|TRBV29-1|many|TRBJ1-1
CSVGQGYMNTEAFF
TGCAGCGTTGGACAGGGTTACATGAACACTGAAGCTTTCTTT
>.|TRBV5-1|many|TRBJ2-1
CASSPSRDGRYNEQFF
TGCGCCAGCAGCCCCAGTCGGGACGGGAGATACAATGAGCAGTTCTTC
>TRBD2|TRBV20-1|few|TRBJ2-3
CSARDQSGRAQADTQYF
TGCAGTGCTAGAGATCAAAGCGGGAGGGCCCAGGCAGATACGCAGTATTTT
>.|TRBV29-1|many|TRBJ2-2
CSGNTGELFF
TGCAGCGGAAACACCGGGGAGCTGTTTTTT
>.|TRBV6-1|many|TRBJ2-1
CASSEVTVRRQFF
TGTGCCAGCAGTGAAGTCACTGTTCGAAGGCAGTTCTTC
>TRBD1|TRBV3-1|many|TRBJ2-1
CASSRSLDRGYHNEQFF
TGTGCCAGCAGCCGATCGCTCGACAGGGGGTACCACAATGAGCAGTTCTTC
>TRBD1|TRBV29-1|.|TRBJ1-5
CSVGQFSNQPQHF
TGCAGCGTGGGACAGTTTAGCAATCAGCCCCAGCATTTT
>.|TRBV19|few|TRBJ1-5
CASRGLGNQPQHF
TGTGCCAGTCGGGGGCTCGGCAATCAGCCCCAGCATTTT
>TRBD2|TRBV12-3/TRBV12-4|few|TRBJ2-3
CASSLRSKTSGETDTQYF
TGTGCCAGCAGTTTAAGGAGTAAAACTAGCGGGGAGACAGATACGCAGTATTTT
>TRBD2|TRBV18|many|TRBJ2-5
CASSTPGTSGSMEETQYF
TGTGCCAGCTCAACCCCCGGGACTAGCGGGAGTATGGAAGAGACCCAGTACTTC
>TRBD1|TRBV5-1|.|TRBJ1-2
CASSTGDSYGYTF
TGCGCCAGCAGCACCGGGGACAGCTATGGCTACACCTTC